These 15 T cell receptor beta chains were sequenced from one sample in a study of spatial heterogeneity in lung cancer. As to time point: sample taken at primary tumor resection. Whole RNA came from tumor, nontumor lung or frozen PBMC and was sequenced without being sorted. TCRdb re-derived calls from the 5' RACE reads in MiXCR, one entry per CDR3 protein. The sample includes under 40,000 distinct CDR3 sequences, 4.5% to 6% of them seen just once. Source: PBMCs, taken at surgery. The receptors were gathered from a male donor with early-stage non-small cell lung cancer.

This clonotype has more than one count but fewer than ten. The chain has TRBV10-2 and TRBJ2-7; perhaps TRBD1 as D (5 bases). Trimming took 6 bases from V and 3 from J, leaving 12 bases between them. Germline V CDR1 and CDR2: WSHSY, SAAADI. The CDR3 loop spans 13 amino acids. The DNA for the CDR3 is TGCGCCAGCAGGACAGCAGATTTCTACGAGCAGTACTTC. Translating it yields CASRTADFYEQYF.

The chain couples TRBV6-5 to TRBJ2-2, with D tentatively TRBD1 (6 bases). CDR3 length: 15 amino acids. Germline values: CDR1 MNHEY, CDR2 SVGAGI. Between the trimmed V and J ends, which lost 6 bases and 5 bases, there was a span of 16 bases. The CDR3 nucleotides read TGTGCCAGCAGACATACAGGGAGACGGACCGGGGAGCTGTTTTTT. This codes for CASRHTGRRTGELFF.

This clonotype was seen at least ten times. The chain combines TRBV7-9 with TRBJ1-1, with TRBD1 matching over 8 bases. The junction had 7 bases not matched to a gene; V was cut back by 5 bases and J by 5 bases. CDR3 length equals 14 residues. Per germline, CDR1 SEHNR and CDR2 FQNEAQ (reference sequence). As DNA, the CDR3 is TGTGCCAGCAGCCTACAGGGGGTATGGACTGAAGCTTTCTTT. This codes for CASSLQGVWTEAFF.

This clonotype was found a few times. The chain joins TRBV12-3 or TRBV12-4 to TRBJ1-2; perhaps TRBD1 as D (6 bases). The CDR3 loop spans 14 amino acids. The V and J ends lost 2 bases and 8 bases respectively, with 15 bases between them. The CDR3 DNA reads TGTGCCAGCAGTTTATCCTCACAGGGTCGAGGCTACACCTTC. This codes for CASSLSSQGRGYTF.

This clonotype was counted ten times or more. The chain recombines TRBV20-1 with TRBJ2-7; 7 nucleotides line up with TRBD1. Germline V lookup: CDR1 DFQATT, CDR2 SNEGSKA (reference sequence). This CDR3 is built from 15 residues. The V segment lost 0 bases and the J segment 6 bases; nucleotides outside the gene matches: 11. The CDR3 coding sequence is TGCAGTGCTAGAGAGGGTAGCCGGGACAGCAGCGAGCAGTACTTC. Translated: CSAREGSRDSSEQYF.

This clonotype was recorded at least ten times. The chain joins TRBV7-2 to TRBJ1-1; D is undetermined. Looked up from germline, CDR1 is SGHTA and CDR2 is FQGNSA. V was cut by 0 bases and J by 2 bases, with 10 bases left in between. CDR3 length: 15 residues. The CDR3 DNA follows: TGTGCCAGCAGCTTAGCTGGATTAAGAAACACTGAAGCTTTCTTT. The encoded protein is CASSLAGLRNTEAFF.

This clonotype was detected only a few times. The chain uses TRBV2 and TRBJ1-5; 8 bases map to TRBD1. The CDR3 is 16 residues long. Unmatched junction bases numbered 6, after V lost 5 bases and J lost 0 bases. CDR1 is SNHLY and CDR2 is FYNNEI in the germline V gene. CDR3 DNA sequence: TGTGCCAGCAGTCCCAGACAGGGGTATAGCAATCAGCCCCAGCATTTT. Amino acids: CASSPRQGYSNQPQHF.

There are many counts of this clonotype. The gene calls are TRBV29-1 and TRBJ2-5; D may be TRBD2 (5 bases). The CDR3 totals 14 residues. Looked up from germline, CDR1 is SQVTM and CDR2 is ANQGSEA. Trimming stripped 3 bases from V and 3 bases from J, with 14 bases between. The CDR3: CSVERVETEETQYF. In nucleotides, the CDR3 is TGCAGCGTTGAGCGGGTTGAAACCGAAGAGACCCAGTACTTC.

This clonotype was detected many times. The chain employs TRBV7-6 and TRBJ1-1; D may be TRBD1 (5 bases). The CDR3 is made up of 15 amino acids. Germline values: CDR1 SGHVS, CDR2 FNYEAQ. The V end was cut by 8 bases, the J end by 3 bases, with 19 bases between. In DNA form, the CDR3 reads TGTGCCAGCCTTCCTTTATGGGGGGAGGACACTGAAGCTTTCTTT. It specifies CASLPLWGEDTEAFF.

The chain uses TRBV4-1 and TRBJ1-2, with D perhaps TRBD1 (5 bases). Germline V lookup: CDR1 MGHRA, CDR2 YSYEKL. This CDR3 is built from 17 residues. V was pared by 6 bases and J by 0 bases, with 20 bases between. The CDR3 here is CASRRGISDRANYGYTF. The CDR3 DNA is TGCGCCAGCAGGAGGGGAATCTCAGATCGCGCTAACTATGGCTACACCTTC.

This clonotype was counted many times. The rearrangement uses TRBV7-9 and TRBJ1-3; D is unresolved. CDR1 SEHNR and CDR2 FQNEAQ come from the germline V gene (reference sequence). The V gene lost 1 base and the J gene lost 0 bases, with 7 bases spanning the gap. The CDR3 runs to 15 residues. The CDR3: CASSLGSSSGNTIYF. The CDR3, as DNA: TGTGCCAGCAGCTTAGGGTCCAGCTCTGGAAACACCATATATTTT.

A remark on this clonotype: One end of the junction is discordant with germline, which a read error may explain. The chain joins TRBV27 to TRBJ1-5; 8 positions agree with TRBD1. Looked up from germline, CDR1 is MNHEY and CDR2 is SMNVEV (reference sequence). The CDR3 runs 16 residues. CDR3 amino acids: CDSSMTGAKGNQPQHF. In nucleotides, the CDR3 is TGTGACAGCAGTATGACAGGGGCGAAGGGCAATCAGCCCCAGCATTTT.

This clonotype came up many times. The V and J genes are TRBV20-1 and TRBJ2-3, with TRBD2 identical over 10 bases. Germline trimming cut 7 bases from V and 6 bases from J; bases unmatched to any gene: 7. There are 13 residues in the CDR3. Per the germline V gene, CDR1 is DFQATT and CDR2 is SNEGSKA (reference sequence). As DNA, the CDR3 is TGCAGTGTCCTAGCGGGGGAGGGTGATACGCAGTATTTT. Translation gives CSVLAGEGDTQYF.

In its sample, this clonotype was seen many times. V is TRBV5-4 and J is TRBJ2-3; D not certain. Germline loops: CDR1 SGHNT, CDR2 YYREEE (reference sequence). The CDR3 extends over 15 amino acids. The ends were cut back, 0 bases at V and 0 bases at J, with 8 bases in the middle. CDR3 bases: TGTGCCAGCAGCTTGGTGGGCGAGAGCACAGATACGCAGTATTTT. It is translated as CASSLVGESTDTQYF. The full variable domain, in which reference TRBV5-4 and TRBJ2-3 provide the parts outside the CDR3, is ETGVTQSPTHLIKTRGQQVTLRCSSQSGHNTVSWYQQALGQGPQFIFQYYREEENGRGNFPPRFSGLQFPNYSSELNVNALELDDSALYLCASSLVGESTDTQYFGPGTRLTVL.

This clonotype has at least ten counts. The chain combines TRBV6-5 with TRBJ2-6; TRBD1 matches at 8 bases. The CDR3 is made up of 19 amino acids. Germline V CDR1 and CDR2: MNHEY, SVGAGI. The J segment lost 0 bases and the V segment lost 6 bases, leaving 13 bases of the junction unmatched. The chain's CDR3 is CASSSSSGQANSGANVLTF. DNA for the CDR3: TGTGCCAGCAGCTCGTCTTCGGGACAGGCAAACTCTGGGGCCAACGTCCTGACTTTC.